The rows below give T cell receptor beta chains drawn from one sample of a study of blood T cells in healthy people across ages. TCRdb called the 5' RACE reads again in MiXCR, with one record for every CDR3 protein. Here the sample spans about 800,000 distinct CDR3 sequences, 58% being singletons. Sequencing was performed on blood. These receptors all stem from a man aged 25 to 45 in good health. CDR3s include the opening cysteine and the closing phenylalanine or tryptophan. Each record gives: clone size, J gene, V gene, D gene, CDR3 DNA, CDR3 protein. The D gene is left open where the match is weak. Not every row has a clone size; where given, it reads once, few, many or a size class.

>NA|TRBJ2-3|TRBV15|NA
TGTGCCACCAGCAGAGCTCCTGGTGCCACAGATACGCAGTATTTT
CATSRAPGATDTQYF
>NA|TRBJ1-1|TRBV7-2|NA
TGTGCCAGCAGCGTGGACGTCGGGGGCAACACTGAAGCTTTCTTT
CASSVDVGGNTEAFF
>many|TRBJ2-7|TRBV5-6|TRBD1
TGTGCCAGCAGCTTGCCGGGACAGACCACTTACGAGCAGTACTTC
CASSLPGQTTYEQYF
>NA|TRBJ2-7|TRBV5-1|NA
TGCGCCAGCAGCTGGACCTCCCAGGGGAACGAGCAGTACTTC
CASSWTSQGNEQYF
>NA|TRBJ2-7|TRBV27|NA
TGTGCCAGCAGTTTATTCCGCTGGGACGAGCAGTACTTC
CASSLFRWDEQYF
>NA|TRBJ2-1|TRBV5-6|NA
TGTGCCAGCAGCTCCTGGACCCTTGGGATCAATGAGCAGTTCTTC
CASSSWTLGINEQFF
>NA|TRBJ2-1|TRBV29-1|NA
TGCAGCGCCAAGGGGGGGGGGAACAATGAGCAGTTCTTC
CSAKGGGNNEQFF
>once|TRBJ2-1|TRBV20-1|TRBD2
TGCAGTGCTAGATCGTCGGGGGGGGGCCAGAATGAGCAGTTCTTC
CSARSSGGGQNEQFF
>NA|TRBJ2-3|TRBV7-2|TRBD1
TGTGCCAGCAGCTTACGTCGAACGACAGGGAACACAGATACGCAGTATTTT
CASSLRRTTGNTDTQYF
>NA|TRBJ1-6|TRBV7-9|NA
TGTGCCAGCAGCCGGACCTTGACAGGCGATTCACCCCTCCACTTT
CASSRTLTGDSPLHF
>few|TRBJ2-1|TRBV10-3|NA
TGTGCCGGCCGGGGCGAGGGGTTAGAGGAGCAGTTCTTC
CAGRGEGLEEQFF
>few|TRBJ2-5|TRBV7-8|NA
TGTGCCAGCAGCACCGAGACCCAGTACTTC
CASSTETQYF
>once|TRBJ1-2|TRBV6-5|NA
TGTGCCAGCGGGCCGTGGCGTGGCACAAACTATGGCTGCACCTTC
CASGPWRGTNYGCTF
>NA|TRBJ2-1|TRBV4-1|TRBD1
TGCGCCAGCAGCGCCACCGGGACAGGGTCATACAATGAGCAGTTCTTC
CASSATGTGSYNEQFF